This T cell receptor (beta chain) stems from a study of blood T cell repertoires in COVID-19. Study context: Whether acute or convalescent, the COVID-19 samples came from the United States, Italy and Spain.

The germline gives CDR1 ENHRY, CDR2 SYGVKD. This CDR3 comprises 11 residues. V lost 8 bases, J lost 5 bases, and 9 bases lay in between. Method: immunoSEQ multiplex PCR; TCRdb's copy keeps in-frame clones and lacks some. The sample holds more than 25,000 clones, around 63% seen once. This clonotype was obtained from a human donor in a cohort sampled during active COVID-19. The chain employs TRBV10-3 and TRBJ1-1; a weak D match, TRBD1 (5 bases). Sample: peripheral blood. The CDR3 reads CAILAGTEAFF. The CDR3 DNA reads as TGTGCCATCCTGGCAGGGACTGAAGCTTTCTTT.